Presented here are 11 T cell receptor beta chains from one specimen sequenced in a study of cytomegalovirus exposure and HLA in healthy donors (dated by TCRdb to the late 2010s). Library preparation employed the immunoSEQ multiplex PCR assay. For the multiplex PCR, a mixture combining 60 forward primers for TCR Vbeta segments and 13 reverse primers for TCR Jbeta segments was used. TCRdb holds this immuneACCESS table with in-frame rearrangements only. Some clones are missing; in checked studies, unresolved V genes explain under half, and the rest has no known cause. For this sample the table gives 150,000 to 200,000 clones, of which over 65% were detected only once. Less than 2% of the sample comes from the top ten. The sample comprised PBMCs. Receptor source: a woman under 40 in good health and CMV-seronegative.

In nucleotides, the CDR3 is TGTGCCAGCAGTGACTCGTACACAGATACGCAGTATTTT. The encoded protein is CASSDSYTDTQYF. The chain uses TRBV6-4 and TRBJ2-3, with D hard to call. Trimming took off 0 bases at V and 2 bases at J, with 3 bases between the two ends. The germline V gene encodes CDR1 MRHNA and CDR2 SNTAGT. The CDR3 totals 13 residues.

The V gene is TRBV7-8, the J gene TRBJ2-6; D is perhaps TRBD2 (6 bases). V shed 7 bases and J shed 0 bases, with 13 bases lying between them. The CDR3 length is 16 residues. Germline V gives CDR1 SGHVS, CDR2 FQNEAQ. The CDR3 bases are TGTGCCAGCAAAATACGGGGGAGCTCTGGGGCCAACGTCCTGACTTTC. It is translated as CASKIRGSSGANVLTF.

The chain carries TRBV5-4 and TRBJ1-4; TRBD1 matches at 7 bases. The CDR3 has 16 residues. V was clipped by 7 bases and J by 3 bases; unmatched bases: 12. Germline CDR1 and CDR2: SGHNT and YYREEE (reference sequence). In nucleotides, the CDR3 is TGTGCCAGCCAGAGACGACAGGGCCCTTCTAATGAAAAACTGTTTTTT. Amino acids: CASQRRQGPSNEKLFF.

The rearrangement uses TRBV2 and TRBJ1-2, with a weak D call TRBD1 (5 bases). From germline, CDR1 is SNHLY and CDR2 FYNNEI. The CDR3 has 11 residues. V shed 10 bases and J shed 7 bases, with 13 bases lying between them. The CDR3 protein is CATQSGFGYTF. DNA for the CDR3: TGTGCCACCCAATCAGGGTTTGGCTACACCTTC.

J is TRBJ1-5 and V is TRBV4-1; D ambiguous. V lost 4 bases, J lost 10 bases, and 17 bases lay in between. The germline CDR1 and CDR2 sequences are MGHRA and YSYEKL. The CDR3 has 14 amino acids. CDR3 protein: CASSRSQIKLPQHF. The CDR3 DNA follows: TGCGCCAGCAGCCGATCGCAGATAAAACTACCCCAGCATTTT.

The genes are TRBV5-1 and TRBJ1-1; 8 bases are a match to TRBD1. The germline gives CDR1 SGHRS, CDR2 YFSETQ. V lost 4 bases, J lost 5 bases, and 7 bases stayed unmatched. The CDR3 has 14 residues. The CDR3 bases are TGCGCCAGCAGCCCTACAGGGGGGCGAACTGAAGCTTTCTTT. Protein sequence: CASSPTGGRTEAFF.

The chain uses TRBV5-1 and TRBJ1-1, with D perhaps TRBD1 (5 bases). Looked up from germline, CDR1 is SGHRS and CDR2 is YFSETQ. V lost 0 bases to trimming and J lost 3 bases, with 12 bases between them. The CDR3 runs to 15 residues. CDR3 protein: CASSLGQGGYTEAFF. The CDR3 nucleotides read TGCGCCAGCAGCTTGGGGCAGGGTGGATACACTGAAGCTTTCTTT.

This clone has only a few counts. The V gene is TRBV7-9, the J gene TRBJ2-1; possibly TRBD1 for D (6 bases). The CDR3 totals 14 residues. Trimming pared 7 bases from V and 4 bases from J, leaving 14 bases between. The germline V gene has CDR1 SEHNR and CDR2 FQNEAQ (reference sequence). In DNA, the CDR3 is TGTGCCAGCATACCGACAGGTTTATACAATGAGCAGTTCTTC. Protein product: CASIPTGLYNEQFF.

This clone appeared a few times. The chain recombines TRBV14 with TRBJ1-2, with 9 nucleotides matching TRBD1. This CDR3 spans 15 amino acids. Trimming took 0 bases from V and 8 from J; bases not matched to a gene: 7. Germline CDR1 is SGHDN and CDR2 is FVKESK. The CDR3, as DNA: TGTGCCAGCAGCCAAGATTGGGACAGGGTGAACGGCTACACCTTC. Translated, it gives CASSQDWDRVNGYTF.

This chain joins TRBV5-1 and TRBJ1-1; possibly TRBD1 for D (6 bases). V was clipped by 0 bases and J by 0 bases, with 21 bases between them. Germline V gene sequence: CDR1 SGHRS, CDR2 YFSETQ. The CDR3 spans 19 residues. CDR3 sequence reads: CASSLGLLGRGAMNTEAFF. The CDR3, as DNA: TGCGCCAGCAGCTTGGGTTTACTTGGCAGGGGTGCGATGAACACTGAAGCTTTCTTT.

CDR3 in DNA: TGCGCCAGCAGCTTGGGGACAGGTGGTTCCTACGAGCAGTACTTC. This sequence encodes CASSLGTGGSYEQYF. The genes are TRBV5-1 and TRBJ2-7; 7 nucleotides align to TRBD1. CDR1 is SGHRS and CDR2 is YFSETQ in the germline V gene. CDR3 length equals 15 residues. Trimming took 0 bases from V and 1 from J; bases not matched to a gene: 4. The complete variable domain, with remaining parts taken from reference TRBV5-1 and TRBJ2-7, reads KAGVTQTPRYLIKTRGQQVTLSCSPISGHRSVSWYQQTPGQGLQFLFEYFSETQRNKGNFPGRFSGRQFSNSRSEMNVSTLELGDSALYLCASSLGTGGSYEQYFGPGTRLTVT.